This T cell receptor (beta chain) was sequenced in a study of T cell clones after liver transplantation (dated 2019 in TCRdb). About the full investigation: Samples were obtained from ITN030ST, a randomized trial in which withdrawal of immunosuppression was attempted within 2 years of liver transplantation. Of the 8 liver transplant recipients making up the studied cohort, 3 were classified as tolerant and 5 as non-tolerant. Third party-reactive TCRbeta sequences were also identified from pre-transplant MLRs to serve as an antigen-independent comparator for donor-reactive sequences. Until randomization at 12-24 months post-transplant, subjects were given standard immunosuppression, with no induction therapy. To count as tolerant, a recipient had to stay completely off immunosuppression for at least one year without liver enzymes climbing beyond twice the upper limit of normal. Three of the eight recipients were HCV-positive; the others were transplanted for non-autoimmune, non-viral indications. Blood samples were collected pre-transplant, then pre-randomization ahead of withdrawal, and finally post-randomization once withdrawal had either been completed or failed. Donor-reactive T cell clones were identified by TCRbeta sequencing following a pre-transplant mixed lymphocyte reaction and were subsequently tracked in post-transplant blood. Results and caveats for the whole study, not just this receptor: Low numbers of available donor cells limited the measurable donor-reactive repertoire in a couple of subjects. Without allograft tissue specimens, donor-reactive T cells may have migrated into the graft rather than being deleted. When repertoire turnover was taken into account, detection of donor-reactive sequences was significantly reduced in 7 of 8 subjects for CD4 and in 8 of 8 subjects for CD8. Donor-reactive sequences declined more than third party-reactive ones, suggesting partial antigen-specific deletion unrelated to withdrawal success. The conclusions were preliminary, being limited by small, heterogeneous patient numbers and by non-standardized post-transplant time points. In 5 of 8 subjects, regardless of tolerance or HCV status, circulating donor-reactive CD4 TCRbeta sequences dropped significantly post-transplant.

Points on this clone: What antigen it recognizes has not been identified. No much larger clonotype is one base removed from it; base qualities were not supplied.

The CDR3 sequence holds 16 residues, the cysteine and phenylalanine included. Only the CDR3 DNA is retained, 48 bases long and in frame from the first base. V is cut back by 5 bases and J by 5 bases, with 7 bases in the junction unmatched. The germline V gene gives CDR1 as SGHVS and CDR2 as FQNEAQ. Frozen genomic DNA underwent high-throughput TCRbeta CDR3 sequencing by immunoSEQ, including PCR amplification, mapping, bias correction and internal controls. Regarding the original processing steps: Only productive rearrangements were retained, with each unique TCRbeta sequence defined by its CDR3 nucleotide sequence together with its V and J gene. A sequence counted as donor-reactive only if the sequence showed at least 5-fold expansion in CFSE-low cells compared with unstimulated pre-transplant cells and had a frequency of at least 0.01%. Per-subject minimum frequency thresholds, based on the lowest-template unstimulated sample, ensured at least 90% detection power. Jensen-Shannon divergence between the top 1000 TCRbeta sequences post-transplant and pre-transplant was used to measure repertoire turnover. Two-sided Fisher's exact tests were used to test for changes in the detection of donor-reactive sequences. TCRdb took this table from immuneACCESS and kept in-frame rearrangements with V and J called. Such tables lack part of the clones; where checked against another copy, unresolved V genes explain under half of the gap, and the rest is unexplained. That table gives V, J and clone size, and the DNA gave D and trimming. The sample data list approximately 65,000 clones, and around 92% of these were observed just once. The ten largest clones take up 0.95% to 1% of the sample.

Unstimulated PBMCs, after thawing, were stained for CD3, CD4 and CD8 and then FACS-sorted into CD3+CD4+ and CD3+CD8+ populations. Randomization to immunosuppression withdrawal applied to every one of the 8 studied subjects. The Qiagen DNeasy Blood and Tissue Kit was used for genomic DNA isolation. This TCR was sampled from a human patient who received a liver transplant. In patients who had a transplant, some T cells may come from the graft donor. Specimen: CD4+ T cells from blood, collected less than 28 months after liver transplant. The rearranged segments are TRBV7-8 and TRBJ2-1; 12 junctional bases match TRBD2. The nucleotide sequence is given as TGTGCCAGCAGCCTAGGACTAGCGGGGTATGACAATGAGCAGTTCTTC. This codes for CASSLGLAGYDNEQFF.